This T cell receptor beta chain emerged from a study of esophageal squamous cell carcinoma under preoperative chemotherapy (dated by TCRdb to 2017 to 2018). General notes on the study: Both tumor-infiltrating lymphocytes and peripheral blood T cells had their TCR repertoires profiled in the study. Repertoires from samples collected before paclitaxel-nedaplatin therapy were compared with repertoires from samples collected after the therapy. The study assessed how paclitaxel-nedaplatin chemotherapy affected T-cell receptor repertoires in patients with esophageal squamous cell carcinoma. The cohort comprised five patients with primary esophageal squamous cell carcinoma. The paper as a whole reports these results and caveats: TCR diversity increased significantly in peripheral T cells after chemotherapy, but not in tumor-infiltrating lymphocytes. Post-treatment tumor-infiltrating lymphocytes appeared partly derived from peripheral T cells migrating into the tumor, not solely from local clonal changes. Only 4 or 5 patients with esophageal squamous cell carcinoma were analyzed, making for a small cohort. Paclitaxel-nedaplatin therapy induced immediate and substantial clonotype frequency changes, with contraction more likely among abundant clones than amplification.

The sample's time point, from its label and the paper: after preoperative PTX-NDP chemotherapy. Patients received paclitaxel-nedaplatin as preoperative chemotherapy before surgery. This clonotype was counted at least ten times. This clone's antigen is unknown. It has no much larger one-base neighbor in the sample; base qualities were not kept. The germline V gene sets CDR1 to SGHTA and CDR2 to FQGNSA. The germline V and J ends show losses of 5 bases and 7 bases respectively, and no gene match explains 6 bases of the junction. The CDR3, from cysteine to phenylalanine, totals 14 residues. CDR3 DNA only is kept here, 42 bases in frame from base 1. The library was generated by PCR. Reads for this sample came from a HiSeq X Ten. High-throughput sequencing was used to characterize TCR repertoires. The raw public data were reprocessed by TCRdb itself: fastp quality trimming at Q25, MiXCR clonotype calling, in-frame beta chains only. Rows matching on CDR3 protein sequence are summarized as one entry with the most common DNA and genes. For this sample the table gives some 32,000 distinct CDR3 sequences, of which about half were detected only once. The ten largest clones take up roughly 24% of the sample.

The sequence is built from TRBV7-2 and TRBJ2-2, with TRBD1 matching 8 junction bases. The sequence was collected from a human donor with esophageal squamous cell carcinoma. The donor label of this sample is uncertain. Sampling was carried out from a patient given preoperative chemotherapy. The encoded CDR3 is CASSQRQGNGELFF. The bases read TGTGCCAGCAGCCAAAGACAGGGGAACGGGGAGCTGTTTTTT.